Each of the 7 T cell receptor beta chains below was sequenced from the same sample in a study of shared clonotypes between healthy human individuals. The table came from immunoSEQ multiplex PCR; TCRdb's copy has only in-frame clones and leaves some out. The table has millions of clones, about 95% seen once. Terminally differentiated effector memory CD45RA+ cells were left out of the naive CD8 fraction, which was CD45RO-negative and positively selected for CCR7. Input material: naive CD8+ T cells sorted from blood. These receptors were collected from a man between 18 and 35 years old in good health.

The J gene is TRBJ2-7, the V gene TRBV2; no clear D gene. The CDR3 totals 14 residues. The V and J ends lost 0 bases and 3 bases respectively, with 9 bases between them. Germline V gene lookup returns CDR1 SNHLY and CDR2 FYNNEI. The CDR3 here is CASSEAGEGYEQYF. CDR3 nucleotides: TGTGCCAGCAGTGAAGCGGGTGAAGGCTACGAGCAGTACTTC.

The CDR3 region is CASSFREVSSYNEQFF. The CDR3 bases are TGTGCCAGCAGCTTTAGGGAGGTTAGCTCCTACAATGAGCAGTTCTTC. The V call is TRBV7-9, the J call TRBJ2-1; the D gene is possibly TRBD2 (6 bases). The CDR3 loop spans 16 amino acids. Per germline, CDR1 SEHNR and CDR2 FQNEAQ (reference sequence). Between the trimmed V and J ends, which lost 3 bases and 0 bases, there was a span of 12 bases. The complete variable domain, with remaining parts taken from reference TRBV7-9 and TRBJ2-1, reads DTGVSQNPRHKITKRGQNVTFRCDPISEHNRLYWYRQTLGQGPEFLTYFQNEAQLEKSRLLSDRFSAERPKGSFSTLEIQRTEQGDSAMYLCASSFREVSSYNEQFFGPGTRLTVL.

The chain carries TRBV10-1 and TRBJ2-7; 9 bases fit TRBD1. With V trimmed by 4 bases and J by 9 bases, 16 bases remained unmatched. Germline loops: CDR1 WNHNN, CDR2 SYGVQD (reference sequence). The CDR3 is 16 amino acids. The CDR3 reads CASSVTKGQGLEGQYF. DNA for the CDR3: TGCGCCAGCAGTGTAACTAAGGGACAGGGATTAGAGGGGCAGTACTTC.

The chain is built from TRBV4-1 and TRBJ2-1; D gene ambiguous. This CDR3 has 17 residues. V was pared by 0 bases and J by 0 bases, with 12 bases between. Germline CDR1 and CDR2: MGHRA and YSYEKL. For the CDR3, the DNA is TGCGCCAGCAGCCAAGATTCCCGCTCAAGCTCCTACAATGAGCAGTTCTTC. Its translation is CASSQDSRSSSYNEQFF.

The chain couples TRBV30 to TRBJ2-7; no definite D call. CDR3 length equals 13 residues. Germline lookup yields CDR1 GTSNPN and CDR2 SVGIG (reference sequence). Trimming pared 0 bases from V and 3 bases from J, leaving 9 bases between. CDR3 sequence reads: CAWSVEWGYEQYF. The CDR3 DNA reads as TGTGCCTGGAGTGTAGAGTGGGGCTACGAGCAGTACTTC.

The chain combines TRBV29-1 with TRBJ2-7; D may correspond to TRBD1 or TRBD2 (5 bases each). The ends were cut back, 1 base at V and 1 base at J, with 14 bases in the middle. Germline V gene sequence: CDR1 SQVTM, CDR2 ANQGSEA. The CDR3 is made up of 15 amino acids. The CDR3 is CSVEGPGPASYEQYF. CDR3 in DNA: TGCAGCGTTGAAGGCCCGGGACCAGCATCCTACGAGCAGTACTTC.

The chain employs TRBV29-1 and TRBJ2-1; 7 bases line up with TRBD2. J lost 4 bases, V lost 2 bases, and 5 bases had no gene match. Germline V gives CDR1 SQVTM, CDR2 ANQGSEA. This CDR3 region has 14 residues. CDR3 residues: CSVELTSYYNEQFF. CDR3 DNA: TGCAGCGTTGAACTGACTAGCTATTACAATGAGCAGTTCTTC.